This T cell receptor (beta chain) was documented in a study of shared clonotypes between healthy human individuals. Broader study findings: Depth was large, yet rarefaction showed that sorted-subset sequencing was incomplete. In this cohort, only blood was sampled, and tissue repertoires likely differ.

The CDR3 is made up of 16 amino acids. From germline, CDR1 is SEHNR and CDR2 FQNEAQ (reference sequence). V was clipped by 5 bases and J by 6 bases; unmatched bases: 7. Profiling relied on immunoSEQ multiplex PCR, and the TCRdb table lists in-frame clones only, not all of them. The table includes hundreds of thousands of clones, about 98% detected once. About this clone: As yet, its antigen is unknown.

Terminally differentiated effector memory CD45RA+ cells were left out of the naive CD8 fraction, which was CD45RO-negative and positively selected for CCR7. The sample consisted of naive CD8+ T cells sorted from blood. V gene TRBV7-9 combines with J gene TRBJ2-2; 12 positions match TRBD2. This sequence originates from a man aged 30 to 39 in good health. The CDR3 region has the DNA TGTGCCAGCAGCCGCCCGGCTAGCGGGAGGGCCGGGGAGCTGTTTTTT. This encodes CASSRPASGRAGELFF.